This T cell receptor beta chain was retrieved from a study of TIL therapy for anti-PD-1-resistant metastatic lung cancer. Study summary: Progressing patients received lymphodepletion, expanded TIL infusion and IL-2.

About this clone: The antigen remains unidentified.

Findings and limits, study-wide: TIL clonotype persistence in blood showed no apparent association with response.

The libraries were made with immunoSEQ v3. Survey-level samples got 1.5 million to 2.5 million read pairs; deep-level samples got roughly 5-6.5 million. Method: immunoSEQ multiplex PCR; TCRdb's copy keeps in-frame clones and lacks some. Counted here are just under 60,000 clones, 55% to 75% occurring once; the ten biggest clones make up roughly 6.6%. Described time point: pre-treatment sample, taken before nivolumab and TIL therapy. Patients were adults with stage 4 NSCLC. The TCR sequence derives from a person aged 25-85 years with non-small cell lung cancer. The material sequenced was blood, taken at baseline.

CDR3 amino acids: CAWRGSGANEKLFF. CDR3 nucleotides: TGTGCCTGGAGGGGGTCAGGGGCCAATGAAAAACTGTTTTTT. The J gene is TRBJ1-4, the V gene TRBV30; tentative D call: TRBD1 (6 bases). Trimming took 3 bases from V and 5 from J, leaving 13 bases between them. Germline V gene sequence: CDR1 GTSNPN, CDR2 SVGIG (reference sequence). CDR3 length equals 14 residues.